These 11 T cell receptor beta chains share one sample of origin, sequenced in a study of blood T cells in healthy people across ages. PCR was performed a second time for about 7 to 12 cycles using a sample-barcoded 5' primer and a J-beta primer mix. TCRdb recomputed calls from the 5' RACE reads with MiXCR, one row per CDR3 protein. The sample carries 1.5 million to 2 million distinct CDR3 sequences, under 30% recorded once. The material sequenced was blood. The receptors here all came from a woman aged 25-40 years in good health.

Of note for this clonotype: One end of the junction varies from germline; a read error may be responsible. The chain carries TRBV11-2 and TRBJ2-5, with D maybe TRBD1 (5 bases). The CDR3 extends over 15 amino acids. Germline V gene sequence: CDR1 SGHAT, CDR2 FQNNGV. In DNA, the CDR3 is TGTGCCAGCAGCTTAGTGGGGCGGAGCGAGAAGACCCTGTACTTC. Translated, it gives CASSLVGRSEKTLYF.

The J gene is TRBJ2-1, the V gene TRBV27, with 11 bases identical to TRBD2. V shed 6 bases and J 0 bases; nucleotides not matched to a gene: 16. This CDR3 region has 20 residues. The germline gives CDR1 MNHEY, CDR2 SMNVEV (reference sequence). DNA of the CDR3: TGTGCCAGCAGACCTACTAGCGGGAGAGAATACCGACCCTCCTACAATGAGCAGTTCTTC. It specifies CASRPTSGREYRPSYNEQFF.

The chain joins TRBV9 to TRBJ2-3; 8 bases align to TRBD1. V trimming: 0 bases; J trimming: 5 bases; junction bases outside the gene matches: 5. From germline, CDR1 is SGDLS and CDR2 YYNGEE. The CDR3 runs to 15 residues. CDR3 amino acids: CASSVGSGGRDTQYF. For the CDR3, the DNA is TGTGCCAGCAGCGTAGGGTCAGGGGGCAGAGATACGCAGTATTTT.

The chain is built from TRBV15 and TRBJ2-7; D might be TRBD1 (6 bases). The V gene lost 0 bases and the J gene lost 2 bases, with 11 bases spanning the gap. The CDR3 loop spans 15 amino acids. Germline V gene data show CDR1 as LNHNV and CDR2 as YYDKDF (reference sequence). CDR3 in amino acids: CATSRDTPGAYEQYF. CDR3 nucleotides: TGTGCCACCAGCAGAGATACCCCAGGGGCCTACGAGCAGTACTTC.

About this clonotype: Given a much more abundant clone one base away, this may be a read error. The gene calls are TRBV7-2 and TRBJ2-7, with TRBD2 identical over 13 bases. V shed 5 bases, J shed 8 bases, and the junction held 9 bases outside the gene matches. The germline V gene has CDR1 SGHTA and CDR2 FQGNSA. CDR3 size: 15 residues. DNA for the CDR3: TGTGCCAGCAGCGGAACGGGACTAGCGGGGAGCAAGCAGTACTTC. Translated: CASSGTGLAGSKQYF.

This clonotype turned up a few times. It is likely a read error, because the conserved phenylalanine at the end of the CDR3 is missing. CDR3 bases: TGTGCCAGCAGCCCCATCGATACCAATCAGCCCCAGCATGTT. Amino acids: CASSPIDTNQPQHV. The chain links TRBV9 to TRBJ1-5; D remains ambiguous. V was clipped by 4 bases and J by 3 bases, with 11 bases between them. The germline CDR1 and CDR2 sequences are SGDLS and YYNGEE. CDR3 size: 14 residues.

Ten or more counts support this clonotype. The rearrangement joins TRBV5-1 to TRBJ1-1; the match to TRBD1 covers 8 bases. This CDR3 comprises 14 residues. The ends lost 3 bases at V and 5 bases at J; junction bases unmatched: 6. Germline V gives CDR1 SGHRS, CDR2 YFSETQ. CDR3 region: CASSSTGGGTEAFF. CDR3 in DNA: TGCGCCAGCAGCTCTACAGGGGGTGGAACTGAAGCTTTCTTT.

The chain joins TRBV10-3 to TRBJ2-7; a weak D match, TRBD2 (6 bases). The CDR3 is 16 amino acids. CDR1 and CDR2 (germline): ENHRY, SYGVKD. V was clipped by 0 bases and J by 6 bases, with 18 bases between them. CDR3 loop: CAISESWDSGGGEQYF. As DNA, the CDR3 is TGTGCCATCAGTGAGTCGTGGGACTCCGGAGGTGGCGAGCAGTACTTC.

This rearrangement joins TRBV7-8 to TRBJ1-1; D unclear. The CDR3 spans 16 residues. The V end was cut by 1 base, the J end by 0 bases, with 12 bases between. CDR1 is SGHVS and CDR2 is FQNEAQ in the germline V gene. CDR3 nucleotides: TGTGCCAGCAGCTTAGAACCGGCGGCGGTGAACACTGAAGCTTTCTTT. It yields the protein CASSLEPAAVNTEAFF.

This clonotype was recorded a few times. The chain carries TRBV3-1 and TRBJ1-2; 8 bases are shared with TRBD1. Per germline, CDR1 LGHDT and CDR2 YNNKEL (reference sequence). This CDR3 has 14 amino acids. V trimming: 6 bases; J trimming: 4 bases; junction bases outside the gene matches: 7. The CDR3 coding sequence is TGTGCCAGCAGGCCGACAGGGGTTTTCTATGGCTACACCTTC. Its translation: CASRPTGVFYGYTF.

In this sample, this clonotype turned up once. The chain employs TRBV6-5 and TRBJ2-5, with 7 positions matching TRBD1. Germline V lookup: CDR1 MNHEY, CDR2 SVGAGI. The junction had 13 bases not matched to a gene; V was cut back by 7 bases and J by 2 bases. CDR3 length: 16 residues. DNA for the CDR3: TGTGCCAGCACTCTATTTTACAGGGGTTTGCAAGAGACCCAGTACTTC. The encoded protein is CASTLFYRGLQETQYF.